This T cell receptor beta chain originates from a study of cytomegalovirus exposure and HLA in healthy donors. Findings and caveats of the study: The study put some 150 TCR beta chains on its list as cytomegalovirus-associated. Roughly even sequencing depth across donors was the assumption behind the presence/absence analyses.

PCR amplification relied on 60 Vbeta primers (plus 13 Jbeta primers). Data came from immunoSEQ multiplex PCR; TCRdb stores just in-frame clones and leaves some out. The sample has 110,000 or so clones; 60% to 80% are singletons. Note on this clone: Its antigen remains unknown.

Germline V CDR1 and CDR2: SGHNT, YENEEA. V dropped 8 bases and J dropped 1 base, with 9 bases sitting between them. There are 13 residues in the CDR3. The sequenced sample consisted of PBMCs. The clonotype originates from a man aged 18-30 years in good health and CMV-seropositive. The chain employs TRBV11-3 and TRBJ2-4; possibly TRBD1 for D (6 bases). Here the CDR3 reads CASEGVAKNIQYF. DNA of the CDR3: TGTGCCAGCGAGGGGGTGGCCAAAAACATTCAGTACTTC.